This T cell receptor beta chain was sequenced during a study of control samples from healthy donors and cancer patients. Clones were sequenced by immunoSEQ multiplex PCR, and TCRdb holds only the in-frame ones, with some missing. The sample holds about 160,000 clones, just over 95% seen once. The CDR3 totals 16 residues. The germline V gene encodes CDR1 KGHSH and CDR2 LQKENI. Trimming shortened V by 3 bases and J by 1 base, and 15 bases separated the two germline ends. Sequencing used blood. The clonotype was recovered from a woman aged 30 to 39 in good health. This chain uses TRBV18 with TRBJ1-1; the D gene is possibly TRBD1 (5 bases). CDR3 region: CASSPGTEKANTEAFF. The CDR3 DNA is TGTGCCAGCTCACCCGGGACCGAGAAAGCGAACACTGAAGCTTTCTTT.